This TCR beta chain is from a study of T cell repertoires in cytomegalovirus infection. Study overall: Indicated by public TCR beta signatures were CMV infection and matching HLA type.

This clonotype was picked up many times. V was pared by 6 bases and J by 2 bases, with 13 bases between. The germline V gene has CDR1 SGHTA and CDR2 FQGNSA. The CDR3 is made up of 14 amino acids. Each CDR3 protein is one row after TCRdb ran MiXCR on the reads. The table has 250,000 to 300,000 distinct CDR3 sequences, 8% to 9.5% seen once. The chain recombines TRBV7-2 with TRBJ1-1; D is possibly TRBD1 (5 bases). Specimen: PBMCs. The clonotype comes from a human donor in good health (CMV status not recorded). Some clones in this sample may be carry-over from other donors' samples. CDR3 nucleotide sequence: TGTGCCAGCAGGGGGGGACGGATTAACACTGAAGCTTTCTTT. This codes for CASRGGRINTEAFF.